These 30 T cell receptor beta chains originate from one sample sequenced in a study of blood T cell repertoires in COVID-19. The protocol was immunoSEQ multiplex PCR, while the TCRdb copy is restricted to in-frame clones and leaves out a portion. The sample holds fewer than 350,000 clones, about 89% seen once. The material sequenced was PBMCs or T cells enriched from blood (not recorded which). The receptors originated from a woman aged 40 to 55 who had recovered from COVID-19.

The CDR3 DNA reads TGTGCCAGCAGTCACAGGGGGCTCACCTACAATGAGCAGTTCTTC. It is translated as CASSHRGLTYNEQFF. This rearrangement joins TRBV28 to TRBJ2-1, with TRBD1 identical over 9 bases. CDR1 is MDHEN and CDR2 is SYDVKM in the germline V gene. The CDR3 totals 15 residues. Trimming took 5 bases from V and 2 from J; bases not matched to a gene: 4.

V usage is TRBV5-1 and J usage is TRBJ2-7, with D tentatively TRBD2 (6 bases). The V gene's germline CDR1 is SGHRS and CDR2 YFSETQ. Trimming pared 7 bases from V and 6 bases from J, leaving 17 bases between. The CDR3 spans 13 residues. CDR3 in DNA: TGCGCCAGCGGATGGGGCGGGACGGCCGAGCAGTACTTC. This translates into CASGWGGTAEQYF.

V is TRBV20-1 and J is TRBJ1-2; D is uncertain. The CDR3 spans 15 residues. Looked up from germline, CDR1 is DFQATT and CDR2 is SNEGSKA (reference sequence). V was trimmed by 3 bases and J by 4 bases, leaving 18 bases between them. CDR3: CSASSYEGALYGYTF. CDR3 bases: TGCAGTGCTAGTAGTTACGAGGGTGCCCTCTATGGCTACACCTTC.

The J gene is TRBJ2-7, the V gene TRBV3-1 (or the pseudogene TRBV3-2); a possible D gene is TRBD1 (5 bases). The CDR3 totals 14 residues. Trimming cost V 3 bases and J 0 bases, with 9 bases left between them. Germline V gene data show CDR1 as LGHDT and CDR2 as YNNKEL (reference sequence). For the CDR3, the DNA is TGTGCCAGCAGCCACAACACAGGCTCCTACGAGCAGTACTTC. It codes for CASSHNTGSYEQYF.

The genes are TRBV3-1 (or the pseudogene TRBV3-2) and TRBJ2-2, with TRBD2 matching over 7 bases. In germline, CDR1 is LGHDT, CDR2 YNNKEL (reference sequence). The CDR3 loop spans 13 amino acids. After removal of 5 bases from V and 3 bases from J, the junction contained 0 bases not matched to a gene. The CDR3: CASSGGDTGELFF. CDR3 DNA: TGTGCCAGCAGCGGGGGGGACACCGGGGAGCTGTTTTTT.

The chain carries TRBV7-9 and TRBJ1-1; TRBD1 might be the D (6 bases). The CDR3 is 14 amino acids. The germline CDR1 and CDR2 sequences are SEHNR and FQNEAQ (reference sequence). The ends were cut back, 5 bases at V and 6 bases at J, with 16 bases in the middle. The CDR3 sequence: CASSADRPPAEAFF. The CDR3 DNA sequence: TGTGCCAGCAGCGCAGACAGGCCTCCCGCTGAAGCTTTCTTT.

The chain links TRBV11-3 to TRBJ2-7; 11 nucleotides agree with TRBD1. This CDR3 is built from 15 residues. J gave up 2 bases and V 9 bases, and 9 bases lay outside the gene matches. Looked up from germline, CDR1 is SGHNT and CDR2 is YENEEA. For the CDR3, the DNA is TGTGCCAGTAGGGGATCGGGACAGGGGGCCTACGAGCAGTACTTC. Translated, it gives CASRGSGQGAYEQYF.

This rearrangement joins TRBV7-9 to TRBJ2-7, with TRBD1 identical over 10 bases. Germline trimming cut 1 base from V and 6 bases from J; bases unmatched to any gene: 9. The length of the CDR3 is 16 residues. The germline CDR1 and CDR2 sequences are SEHNR and FQNEAQ (reference sequence). CDR3 sequence reads: CASSLGDRGGTGEQYF. CDR3 DNA sequence: TGTGCCAGCAGCTTAGGGGACAGGGGCGGGACGGGCGAGCAGTACTTC.

V gene TRBV7-2 combines with J gene TRBJ1-3; tentative D call: TRBD1 (6 bases). The CDR3 length is 14 residues. The germline V gene encodes CDR1 SGHTA and CDR2 FQGNSA. Trimming stripped 5 bases from V and 3 bases from J, with 11 bases between. CDR3 coding DNA: TGTGCCAGCAGCCGGAACAGGGATGGAAACACCATATATTTT. Translation gives CASSRNRDGNTIYF.

CDR3 bases: TGTGCCAGCAGTAGACTAGCGGGGGGAGACGAGCAGTACTTC. It yields the protein CASSRLAGGDEQYF. The rearrangement uses TRBV2 and TRBJ2-7; 13 nucleotides agree with TRBD2. CDR1 and CDR2 (germline): SNHLY, FYNNEI. Germline trimming cut 5 bases from V and 5 bases from J; bases unmatched to any gene: 3. The length of the CDR3 is 14 residues.

This sequence joins TRBV27 and TRBJ2-7, with D perhaps TRBD1 (5 bases). The CDR3 is 11 residues long. Trimming shortened V by 5 bases and J by 3 bases, and 5 bases separated the two germline ends. CDR1 MNHEY and CDR2 SMNVEV come from the germline V gene (reference sequence). CDR3 residues: CASSQGYEQYF. As DNA, the CDR3 is TGTGCCAGCAGTCAGGGCTACGAGCAGTACTTC.

The chain recombines TRBV19 with TRBJ2-7; perhaps TRBD1 as D (5 bases). V was trimmed by 5 bases and J by 4 bases, leaving 12 bases between them. CDR1 is LNHDA and CDR2 is SQIVND in the germline V gene (reference sequence). This CDR3 is 13 amino acids long. The CDR3 DNA sequence: TGTGCCAGTAGTGCCCAAAGGGGATACGAGCAGTACTTC. This gives the protein CASSAQRGYEQYF.

V gene TRBV18 combines with J gene TRBJ2-6, with a tentative D call TRBD1 (6 bases). The CDR3 is made up of 16 amino acids. V was pared by 5 bases and J by 7 bases, with 18 bases between. CDR1 and CDR2 from the germline V gene are KGHSH and LQKENI. The CDR3 DNA is TGTGCCAGCTCAGACTGGACAGCAAAGGGAGCCAACGTCCTGACTTTC. Its translation is CASSDWTAKGANVLTF.

V is TRBV25-1 and J is TRBJ1-6; D remains ambiguous. The CDR3 extends over 14 amino acids. Germline V gene lookup returns CDR1 MGHDK and CDR2 SYGVNS. Trimming left V 7 bases short and J 5 bases short, with 12 bases between. The DNA of the CDR3 is TGTGCCAGCAAGGAGCGCCGGGATAATTCACCCCTCCACTTT. It is translated as CASKERRDNSPLHF.

The chain recombines TRBV19 with TRBJ2-1, with a possible D match to TRBD1 (5 bases). Germline lookup yields CDR1 LNHDA and CDR2 SQIVND (reference sequence). Trimming removed 7 bases at V and 8 bases at J, with 18 bases between. The CDR3 has 14 amino acids. CDR3 amino acids: CASMGLDPSDEQFF. DNA for the CDR3: TGTGCCAGTATGGGGCTAGACCCATCCGATGAGCAGTTCTTC.

The chain employs TRBV2 and TRBJ2-4; possible D gene TRBD2, 6 bases. The V gene's germline CDR1 is SNHLY and CDR2 FYNNEI. Trimming took off 5 bases at V and 0 bases at J, with 17 bases between the two ends. The CDR3 has 17 residues. CDR3 residues: CASSSHGAGLAKNIQYF. The CDR3 region has the DNA TGTGCCAGCAGTAGCCATGGGGCGGGGCTAGCCAAAAACATTCAGTACTTC.

The table lists this clone with a count of one. The J gene is TRBJ2-2, the V gene TRBV5-1, with 10 positions matching TRBD2. Trimming removed 5 bases from V and 3 bases from J; junction bases left unmatched: 4. The CDR3 totals 15 residues. From germline, CDR1 is SGHRS and CDR2 YFSETQ. As DNA, the CDR3 is TGCGCCAGCAGGACTCTAGCGGGAGACACCGGGGAGCTGTTTTTT. It yields the protein CASRTLAGDTGELFF.

The chain joins TRBV6-5 to TRBJ2-1, with 11 bases lining up with TRBD2. The J segment lost 4 bases and the V segment lost 6 bases, leaving 5 bases of the junction unmatched. CDR1 and CDR2 from the germline V gene are MNHEY and SVGAGI. The length of the CDR3 is 15 residues. The DNA of the CDR3 is TGTGCCAGCAGGGCCCTAGCGGGGGGTTACAATGAGCAGTTCTTC. Its translation: CASRALAGGYNEQFF.

V usage is TRBV9 and J usage is TRBJ2-7, with D possibly matching TRBD2 (7 bases). The CDR3 covers 14 residues. The ends were cut back, 4 bases at V and 4 bases at J, with 15 bases in the middle. CDR1 and CDR2 from the germline V gene are SGDLS and YYNGEE. The CDR3 protein is CASSSGGYGYEQYF. Written as DNA, the CDR3 is TGTGCCAGCAGCTCGGGGGGCTATGGGTACGAGCAGTACTTC.

The rearrangement joins TRBV28 to TRBJ1-1; 9 positions agree with TRBD1. Trimming cost V 6 bases and J 2 bases; bases outside gene matches: 13. The CDR3 has 17 amino acids. Germline V gene sequence: CDR1 MDHEN, CDR2 SYDVKM. In nucleotides, the CDR3 is TGTGCCAGCAGCCAAACAGGGGGCAGTGAGGTTAACACTGAAGCTTTCTTT. Translating it yields CASSQTGGSEVNTEAFF. Full variable domain (rest looked up from reference TRBV28 and TRBJ1-1): DVKVTQSSRYLVKRTGEKVFLECVQDMDHENMFWYRQDPGLGLRLIYFSYDVKMKEKGDIPEGYSVSREKKERFSLILESASTNQTSMYLCASSQTGGSEVNTEAFFGQGTRLTVV.

The chain combines TRBV7-9 with TRBJ2-5; possible D gene TRBD1, 6 bases. The V end lost 1 base, the J end lost 10 bases, and 13 bases lay between the germline ends. The CDR3 extends over 13 amino acids. The V gene's germline CDR1 is SEHNR and CDR2 FQNEAQ (reference sequence). In nucleotides, the CDR3 is TGTGCCAGCAGCTTAGTGGTTGAGGGACACCAGTACTTC. This codes for CASSLVVEGHQYF.

The V gene is TRBV7-9, the J gene TRBJ2-2; 7 bases map to TRBD2. This CDR3 spans 17 amino acids. Germline V gene data show CDR1 as SEHNR and CDR2 as FQNEAQ (reference sequence). Trimming cost V 5 bases and J 2 bases; bases outside gene matches: 11. DNA for the CDR3: TGTGCCAGCAGCACCGGACATCCGGGACTAAACACCGGGGAGCTGTTTTTT. Translation gives CASSTGHPGLNTGELFF.

This chain uses TRBV5-4 with TRBJ1-1, with 11 positions matching TRBD1. CDR3 size: 16 residues. Germline values: CDR1 SGHNT, CDR2 YYREEE (reference sequence). The ends lost 4 bases at V and 7 bases at J; junction bases unmatched: 12. The CDR3 DNA follows: TGTGCCAGCAGCCCGGGCGGGACAGGGGGAATGCTTGAAGCTTTCTTT. It encodes CASSPGGTGGMLEAFF.

The chain carries TRBV28 and TRBJ1-2, with no clear D. CDR1 and CDR2 (germline): MDHEN, SYDVKM. The ends were cut back, 6 bases at V and 4 bases at J, with 15 bases in the middle. The CDR3 covers 14 residues. As DNA, the CDR3 is TGTGCCAGCAGCCACGAGGAGATAAGCTATGGCTACACCTTC. It is translated as CASSHEEISYGYTF.

In its sample, this clone was seen once. The chain couples TRBV7-9 to TRBJ2-1, with TRBD2 as a possible D gene (6 bases). CDR1 SEHNR and CDR2 FQNEAQ come from the germline V gene (reference sequence). The CDR3 is made up of 16 amino acids. The ends were cut back, 4 bases at V and 3 bases at J, with 16 bases in the middle. Here the CDR3 reads CASSSEDYPRYNEQFF. Here the CDR3 DNA reads TGTGCCAGCAGCTCGGAGGACTACCCCCGCTACAATGAGCAGTTCTTC.

This clone was recorded once. This rearrangement joins TRBV16 to TRBJ1-5; D is perhaps TRBD1 (5 bases). This CDR3 is 13 amino acids long. Trimming removed 2 bases at V and 7 bases at J, with 9 bases between. The germline V gene encodes CDR1 KGHSY and CDR2 FQNENV. The CDR3 DNA reads as TGTGCCAGCAGCCAACAGGGCAGGCAGCCCCAGCATTTT. It encodes CASSQQGRQPQHF.

This chain uses TRBV5-6 with TRBJ2-5, with 7 bases lining up with TRBD2. The CDR3 extends over 15 amino acids. In germline, CDR1 is SGHDT, CDR2 YYEEEE. Germline trimming cut 0 bases from V and 1 base from J; bases unmatched to any gene: 3. CDR3 protein: CASSLAGTIQETQYF. The CDR3 DNA sequence: TGTGCCAGCAGCTTGGCCGGGACTATCCAAGAGACCCAGTACTTC.

The gene calls are TRBV27 and TRBJ2-7; 8 bases match TRBD2. This CDR3 comprises 12 residues. V shed 5 bases and J 6 bases; nucleotides not matched to a gene: 3. The germline gives CDR1 MNHEY, CDR2 SMNVEV (reference sequence). The CDR3 sequence is CASSHRGGEQYF. As DNA, the CDR3 is TGTGCCAGCAGTCACCGGGGGGGCGAGCAGTACTTC.

In this sample, this clone turned up once. V gene TRBV10-1 combines with J gene TRBJ2-1; the D gene is possibly TRBD1 (5 bases). The CDR3 runs to 14 residues. Germline-derived CDR1 and CDR2 are WNHNN and SYGVQD (reference sequence). Trimming took 1 base from V and 8 from J, leaving 12 bases between them. CDR3 in amino acids: CASSELGAPDEQFF. Written as DNA, the CDR3 is TGCGCCAGCAGTGAGTTAGGGGCGCCGGATGAGCAGTTCTTC.

V is TRBV24-1 and J is TRBJ1-5; TRBD1 aligns across 9 bases. The CDR3 sequence is 16 residues long. J was trimmed by 5 bases and V by 4 bases; bases with no gene match: 8. Per the germline V gene, CDR1 is KGHDR and CDR2 is SFDVKD. For the CDR3, the DNA is TGTGCCACCAGTGACTCCGGGACAGGGCCCGATCAGCCCCAGCATTTT. This translates into CATSDSGTGPDQPQHF.